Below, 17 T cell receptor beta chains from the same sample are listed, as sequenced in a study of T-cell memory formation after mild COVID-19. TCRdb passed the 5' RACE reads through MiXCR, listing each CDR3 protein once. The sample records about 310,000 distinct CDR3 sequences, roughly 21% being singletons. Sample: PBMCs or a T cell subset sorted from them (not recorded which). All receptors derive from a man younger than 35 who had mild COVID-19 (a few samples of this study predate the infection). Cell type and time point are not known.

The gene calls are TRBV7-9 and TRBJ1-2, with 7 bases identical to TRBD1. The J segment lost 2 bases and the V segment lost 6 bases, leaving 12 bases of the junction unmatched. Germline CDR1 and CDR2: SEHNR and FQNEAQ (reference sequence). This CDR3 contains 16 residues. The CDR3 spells CASSPPRDRRNYGYTF. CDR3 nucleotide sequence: TGTGCCAGCAGTCCACCCCGGGACAGACGGAACTATGGCTACACCTTC.

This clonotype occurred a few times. The CDR3 DNA reads as TGTGCCAGCTCACCAATCGGACAGTTGAACACTGAAGCTTTCTTT. Its protein product is CASSPIGQLNTEAFF. The V call is TRBV18, the J call TRBJ1-1; D might be TRBD1 (6 bases). CDR3 length equals 15 residues. Trimming left V 2 bases short and J 0 bases short, with 10 bases between. The germline CDR1 and CDR2 sequences are KGHSH and LQKENI.

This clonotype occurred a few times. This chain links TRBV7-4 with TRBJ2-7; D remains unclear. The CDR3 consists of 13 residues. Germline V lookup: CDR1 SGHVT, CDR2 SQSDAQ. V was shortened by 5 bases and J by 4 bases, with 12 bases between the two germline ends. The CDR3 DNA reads TGTGCCAGCAGCCTAATGAGTGTTTACGAGCAGTACTTC. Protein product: CASSLMSVYEQYF. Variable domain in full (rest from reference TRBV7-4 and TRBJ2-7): GAGVSQSPRYKVAKRGRDVALRCDSISGHVTLYWYRQTLGQGSEVLTYSQSDAQRDKSGRPSGRFSAERPERSVSTLKIQRTEQGDSAVYLCASSLMSVYEQYFGPGTRLTVT.

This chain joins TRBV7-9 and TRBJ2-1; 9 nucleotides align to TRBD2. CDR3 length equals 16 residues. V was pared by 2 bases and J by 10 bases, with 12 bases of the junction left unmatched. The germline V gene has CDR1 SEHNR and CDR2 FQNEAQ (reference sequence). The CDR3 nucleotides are TGTGCCAGCAGCTTACGCGGGGGGGACGGACTTCTAGAGCAGTTCTTC. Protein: CASSLRGGDGLLEQFF.

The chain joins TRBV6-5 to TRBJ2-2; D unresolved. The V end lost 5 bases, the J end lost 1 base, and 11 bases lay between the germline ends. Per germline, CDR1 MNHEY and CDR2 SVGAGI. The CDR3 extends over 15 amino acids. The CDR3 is CASSIADKNTGELFF. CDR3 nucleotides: TGTGCCAGCAGTATCGCCGACAAGAACACCGGGGAGCTGTTTTTT.

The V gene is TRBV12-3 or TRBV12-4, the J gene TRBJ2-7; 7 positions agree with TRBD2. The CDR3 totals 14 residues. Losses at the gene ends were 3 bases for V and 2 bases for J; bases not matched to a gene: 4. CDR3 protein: CASSLGGWAYEQYF. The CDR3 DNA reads TGTGCCAGCAGTTTGGGAGGGTGGGCCTACGAGCAGTACTTC.

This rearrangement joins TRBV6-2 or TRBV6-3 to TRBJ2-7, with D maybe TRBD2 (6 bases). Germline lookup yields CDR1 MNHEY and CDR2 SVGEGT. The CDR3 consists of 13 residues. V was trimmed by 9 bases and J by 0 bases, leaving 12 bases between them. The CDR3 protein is CASFGGTSYEQYF. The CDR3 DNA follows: TGTGCCAGTTTCGGGGGTACCTCCTACGAGCAGTACTTC.

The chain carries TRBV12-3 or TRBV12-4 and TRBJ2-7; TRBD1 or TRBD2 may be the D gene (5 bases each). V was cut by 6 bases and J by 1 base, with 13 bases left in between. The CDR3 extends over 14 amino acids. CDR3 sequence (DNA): TGTGCCAGCAGGGGAACGGGACGGTCCTACGAGCAGTACTTC. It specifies CASRGTGRSYEQYF.

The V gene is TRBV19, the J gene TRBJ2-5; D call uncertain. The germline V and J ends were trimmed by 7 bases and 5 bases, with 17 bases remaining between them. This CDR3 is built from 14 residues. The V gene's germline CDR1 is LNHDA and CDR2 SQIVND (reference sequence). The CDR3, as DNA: TGTGCCAGTACTTACCGTGGGTCCGGGGAGACCCAGTACTTC. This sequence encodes CASTYRGSGETQYF.

The CDR3 DNA reads as TGTGCCAGCAGCCAAGATCAGTTGATCTCTGGAAACACCATATATTTT. Translated: CASSQDQLISGNTIYF. This chain joins TRBV14 and TRBJ1-3; D unresolved. CDR1 and CDR2 (germline): SGHDN, FVKESK. The V and J ends lost 0 bases and 0 bases respectively, with 9 bases between them. The CDR3 loop spans 16 amino acids.

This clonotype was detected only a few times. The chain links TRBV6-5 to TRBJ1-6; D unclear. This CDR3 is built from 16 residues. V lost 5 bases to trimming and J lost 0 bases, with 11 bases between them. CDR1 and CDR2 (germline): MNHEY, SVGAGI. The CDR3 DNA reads TGTGCCAGCAGTGTACAGAAGAGCTCCTATAATTCACCCCTCCACTTT. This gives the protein CASSVQKSSYNSPLHF.

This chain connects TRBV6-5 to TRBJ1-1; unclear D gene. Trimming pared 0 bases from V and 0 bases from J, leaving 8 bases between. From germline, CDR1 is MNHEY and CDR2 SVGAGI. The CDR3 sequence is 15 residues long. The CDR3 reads CASSYSESLNTEAFF. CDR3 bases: TGTGCCAGCAGTTACTCGGAGTCCTTGAACACTGAAGCTTTCTTT.

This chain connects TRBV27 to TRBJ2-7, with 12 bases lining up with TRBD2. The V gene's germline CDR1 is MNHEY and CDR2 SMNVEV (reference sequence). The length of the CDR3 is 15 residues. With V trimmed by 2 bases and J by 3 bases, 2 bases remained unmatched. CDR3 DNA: TGTGCCAGCAGTTTAGGACTAGCGGGGCGCTACGAGCAGTACTTC. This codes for CASSLGLAGRYEQYF.

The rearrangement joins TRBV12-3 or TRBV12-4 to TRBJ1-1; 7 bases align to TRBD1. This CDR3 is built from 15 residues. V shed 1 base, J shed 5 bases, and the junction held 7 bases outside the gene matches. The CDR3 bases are TGTGCCAGCAGTTTAGGTACGGCCAGGGGGACTGAAGCTTTCTTT. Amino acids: CASSLGTARGTEAFF.

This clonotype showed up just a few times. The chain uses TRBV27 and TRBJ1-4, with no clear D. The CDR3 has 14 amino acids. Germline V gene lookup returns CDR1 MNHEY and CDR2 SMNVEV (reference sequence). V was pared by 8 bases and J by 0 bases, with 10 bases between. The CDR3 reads CASHAGATNEKLFF. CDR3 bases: TGTGCCAGCCACGCCGGAGCAACTAATGAAAAACTGTTTTTT. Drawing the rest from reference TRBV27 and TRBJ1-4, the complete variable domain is EAQVTQNPRYLITVTGKKLTVTCSQNMNHEYMSWYRQDPGLGLRQIYYSMNVEVTDKGDVPEGYKVSRKEKRNFPLILESPSPNQTSLYFCASHAGATNEKLFFGSGTQLSVL.

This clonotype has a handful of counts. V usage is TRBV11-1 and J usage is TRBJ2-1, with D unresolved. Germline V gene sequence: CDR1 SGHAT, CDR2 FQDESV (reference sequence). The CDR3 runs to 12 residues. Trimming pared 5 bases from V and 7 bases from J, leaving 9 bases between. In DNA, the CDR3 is TGTGCCAGCAGCCGCAACGGGAATGAGCAGTTCTTC. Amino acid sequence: CASSRNGNEQFF.

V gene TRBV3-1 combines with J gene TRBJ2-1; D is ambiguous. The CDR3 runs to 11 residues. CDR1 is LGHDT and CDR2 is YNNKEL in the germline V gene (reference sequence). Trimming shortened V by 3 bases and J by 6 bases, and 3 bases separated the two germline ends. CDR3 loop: CASSHSNEQFF. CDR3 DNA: TGTGCCAGCAGCCACAGCAATGAGCAGTTCTTC.